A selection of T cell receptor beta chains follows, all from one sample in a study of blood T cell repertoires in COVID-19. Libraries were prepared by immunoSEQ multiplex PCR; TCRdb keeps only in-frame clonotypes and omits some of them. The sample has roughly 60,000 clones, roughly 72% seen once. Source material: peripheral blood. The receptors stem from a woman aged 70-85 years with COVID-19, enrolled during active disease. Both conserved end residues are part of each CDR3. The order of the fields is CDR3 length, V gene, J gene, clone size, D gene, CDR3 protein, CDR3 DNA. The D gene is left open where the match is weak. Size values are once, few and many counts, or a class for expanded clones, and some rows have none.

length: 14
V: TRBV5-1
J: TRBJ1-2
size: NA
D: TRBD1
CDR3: CASSLGDRSYGYTF
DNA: TGCGCCAGCAGCTTGGGGGACAGAAGCTATGGCTACACCTTC

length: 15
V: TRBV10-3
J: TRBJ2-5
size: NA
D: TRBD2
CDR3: CAIRRSGGVEETQYF
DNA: TGTGCCATCAGACGTAGCGGGGGGGTCGAGGAGACCCAGTACTTC

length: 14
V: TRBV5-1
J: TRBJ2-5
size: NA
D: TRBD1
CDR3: CASSHGQGRETQYF
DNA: TGCGCCAGCAGCCACGGACAGGGGAGAGAGACCCAGTACTTC

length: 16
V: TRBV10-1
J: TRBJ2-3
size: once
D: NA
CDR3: CASSTPWRGPTDTQYF
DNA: TGCGCCAGCAGCACTCCCTGGAGGGGGCCGACAGATACGCAGTATTTT

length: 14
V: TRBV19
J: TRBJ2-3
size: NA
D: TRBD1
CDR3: CASSPGQVIDTQYF
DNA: TGTGCCAGTAGCCCGGGACAGGTGATAGATACGCAGTATTTT

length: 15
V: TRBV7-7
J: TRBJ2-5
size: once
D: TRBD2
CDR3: CASSLSPLAGGPSNF
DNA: TGTGCTAGCAGCCTATCACCCCTAGCGGGAGGCCCCTCAAACTTC

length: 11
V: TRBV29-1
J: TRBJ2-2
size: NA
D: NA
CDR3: CSVQDSRGLFF
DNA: TGCAGCGTTCAGGACAGCCGGGGGCTGTTTTTT

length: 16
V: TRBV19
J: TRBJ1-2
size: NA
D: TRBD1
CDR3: CASSSHRGLSTYGYTF
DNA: TGTGCCAGTAGTTCCCACAGGGGGCTGAGTACCTATGGCTACACCTTC

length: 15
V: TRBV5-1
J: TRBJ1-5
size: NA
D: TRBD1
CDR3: CASSPGGTGDQPQHF
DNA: TGCGCCAGCAGCCCGGGAGGGACAGGGGATCAGCCCCAGCATTTT

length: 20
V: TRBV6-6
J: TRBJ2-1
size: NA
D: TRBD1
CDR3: CASSHHNRGGLSSSYNEQFF
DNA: TGTGCCAGCAGTCACCACAACAGGGGTGGTCTCTCCTCCTCCTACAATGAGCAGTTCTTC

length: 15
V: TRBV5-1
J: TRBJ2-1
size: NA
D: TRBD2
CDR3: CASSLGSSGRYEQFF
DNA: TGCGCCAGCAGCTTGGGATCTAGCGGGAGGTATGAGCAGTTCTTC

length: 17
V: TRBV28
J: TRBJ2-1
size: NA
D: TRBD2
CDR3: CASSYPTTSGGDNEQFF
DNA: TGTGCCAGCAGTTATCCTACTACTAGCGGGGGGGACAATGAGCAGTTCTTC

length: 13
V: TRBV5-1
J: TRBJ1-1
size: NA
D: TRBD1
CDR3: CASATGALTEAFF
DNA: TGCGCCAGTGCGACAGGGGCCCTCACTGAAGCTTTCTTT

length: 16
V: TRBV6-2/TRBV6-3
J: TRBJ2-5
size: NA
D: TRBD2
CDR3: CASSFGLAGEGETQYF
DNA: TGTGCCAGCAGTTTTGGACTAGCGGGCGAGGGGGAGACCCAGTACTTC

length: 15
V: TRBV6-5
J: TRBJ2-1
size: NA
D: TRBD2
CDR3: CASSRSGGAYNEQFF
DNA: TGTGCCAGCAGTCGTAGCGGGGGGGCGTACAATGAGCAGTTCTTC

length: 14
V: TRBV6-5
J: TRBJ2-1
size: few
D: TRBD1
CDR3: CASRDRVGYNEQFF
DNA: TGTGCCAGCAGAGACAGGGTTGGCTACAATGAGCAGTTCTTC

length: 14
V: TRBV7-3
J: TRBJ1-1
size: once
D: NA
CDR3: CASSSPGQNTEAFF
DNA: TGTGCCAGCAGCTCCCCGGGTCAGAACACTGAAGCTTTCTTT

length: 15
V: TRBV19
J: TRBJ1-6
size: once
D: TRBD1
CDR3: CASDIGGTVNSPLHF
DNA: TGTGCCAGTGACATAGGGGGGACAGTAAATTCACCCCTCCACTTT

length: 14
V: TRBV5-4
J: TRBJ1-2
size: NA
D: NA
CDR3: CASSLADRSYGYTF
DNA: TGTGCCAGCAGCTTGGCGGACAGATCCTATGGCTACACCTTC

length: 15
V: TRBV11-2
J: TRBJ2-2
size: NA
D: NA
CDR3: CASSSTGLNTGELFF
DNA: TGTGCCAGCAGCTCGACAGGTTTGAACACCGGGGAGCTGTTTTTT

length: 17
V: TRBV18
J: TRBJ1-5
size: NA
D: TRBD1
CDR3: CASSPTGPGANTQPQHF
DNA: TGTGCCAGCTCGCCGACAGGGCCGGGGGCGAATACTCAGCCCCAGCATTTT

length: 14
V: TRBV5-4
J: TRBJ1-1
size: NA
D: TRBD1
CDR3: CASSLDRGATEAFF
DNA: TGTGCCAGCAGCTTGGACAGGGGGGCCACTGAAGCTTTCTTT

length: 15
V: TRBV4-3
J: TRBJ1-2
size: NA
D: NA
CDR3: CASSQDLEEGNGYTF
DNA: TGCGCCAGCAGCCAAGATCTGGAGGAGGGGAATGGCTACACCTTC

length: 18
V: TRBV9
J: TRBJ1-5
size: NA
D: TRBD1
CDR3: CASSVGDRALSSNQPQHF
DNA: TGTGCCAGCAGCGTGGGAGACAGGGCGTTAAGTAGCAATCAGCCCCAGCATTTT

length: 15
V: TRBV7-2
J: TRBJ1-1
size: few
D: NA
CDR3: CASSLVQVSYTEAFF
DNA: TGTGCCAGCAGCTTAGTTCAGGTCAGCTACACTGAAGCTTTCTTT

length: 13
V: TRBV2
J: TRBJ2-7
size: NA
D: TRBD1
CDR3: CASSGDSSYEQYF
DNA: TGTGCCAGCAGTGGGGACAGCTCCTACGAGCAGTACTTC

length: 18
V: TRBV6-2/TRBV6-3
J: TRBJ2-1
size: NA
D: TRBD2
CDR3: CASSDSSGRSFSYNEQFF
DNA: TGTGCCAGCAGTGACTCTAGCGGGAGATCCTTCTCCTACAATGAGCAGTTCTTC

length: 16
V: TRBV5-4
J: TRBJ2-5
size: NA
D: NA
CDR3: CASSLGRISGKETQYF
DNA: TGTGCCAGCAGCTTGGGAAGGATTAGCGGCAAAGAGACCCAGTACTTC

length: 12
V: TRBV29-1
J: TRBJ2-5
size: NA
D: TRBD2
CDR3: CSAERGGETQYF
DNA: TGCAGCGCTGAACGCGGGGGAGAGACCCAGTACTTC

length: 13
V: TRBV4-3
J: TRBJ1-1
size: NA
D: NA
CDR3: CASSQRGGTEAFF
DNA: TGCGCCAGCAGCCAAAGGGGGGGCACTGAAGCTTTCTTT

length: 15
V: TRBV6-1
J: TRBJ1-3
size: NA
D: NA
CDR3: CASSDRQVRGNTIYF
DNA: TGTGCCAGCAGTGACCGACAGGTCCGCGGAAACACCATATATTTT

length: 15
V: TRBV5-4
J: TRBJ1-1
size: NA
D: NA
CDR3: CASSPRMVRGTEAFF
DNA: TGTGCCAGCAGCCCGCGGATGGTGAGAGGTACTGAAGCTTTCTTT

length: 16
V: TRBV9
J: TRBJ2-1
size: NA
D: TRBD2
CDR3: CASSPFWGGSYNEQFF
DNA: TGTGCCAGCAGCCCCTTTTGGGGGGGGTCCTACAATGAGCAGTTCTTC

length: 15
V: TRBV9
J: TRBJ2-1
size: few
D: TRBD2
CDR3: CASSLGLAGINEQFF
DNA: TGTGCCAGCAGCCTCGGACTAGCGGGGATCAATGAGCAGTTCTTC

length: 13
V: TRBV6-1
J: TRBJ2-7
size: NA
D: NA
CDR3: CASSRTESYEQYF
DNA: TGTGCCAGCAGTCGGACAGAGTCCTACGAGCAGTACTTC

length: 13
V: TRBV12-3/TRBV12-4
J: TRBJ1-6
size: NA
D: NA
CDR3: CASRLQGNSPLHF
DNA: TGTGCCAGCAGGTTACAGGGAAATTCACCCCTCCACTTT

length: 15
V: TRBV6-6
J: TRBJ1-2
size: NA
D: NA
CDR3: CASSYSSNLGQSYTF
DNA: TGTGCCAGCAGTTACTCGAGTAATCTCGGACAGAGCTACACCTTC

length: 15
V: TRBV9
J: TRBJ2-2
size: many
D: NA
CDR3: CASSVRTENTGELFF
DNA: TGTGCCAGCAGCGTACGAACTGAGAACACCGGGGAGCTGTTTTTT

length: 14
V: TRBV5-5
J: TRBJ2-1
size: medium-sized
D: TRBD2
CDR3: CASSLTSGINEQFF
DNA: TGTGCCAGCAGCTTAACTAGCGGGATCAATGAGCAGTTCTTC

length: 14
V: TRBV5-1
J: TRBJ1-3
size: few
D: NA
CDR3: CASSPGALGNTIYF
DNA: TGCGCCAGCAGCCCAGGCGCTCTTGGAAACACCATATATTTT

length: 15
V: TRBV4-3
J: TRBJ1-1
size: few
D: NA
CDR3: CASSQESGRNTEAFF
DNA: TGCGCCAGCAGCCAAGAGTCTGGCAGGAACACTGAAGCTTTCTTT